One and the same sample provided the 28 T cell receptor beta chains below, sequenced in a study of blood T cell repertoires in COVID-19. This table comes from immunoSEQ multiplex PCR, and its TCRdb copy is limited to in-frame clones, with some not included. This sample yields 45,000 to 70,000 clones, of which more than 75% are seen a single time; under 7.5% belongs to the top ten. The sequenced sample was peripheral blood. All receptors come from a man in his 60s with acute or convalescent COVID-19.

This clone was counted a single time. The chain combines TRBV29-1 with TRBJ1-1; D is possibly TRBD1 (5 bases). The CDR3 has 14 residues. The V end lost 6 bases, the J end lost 1 base, and 15 bases lay between the germline ends. Germline V gene sequence: CDR1 SQVTM, CDR2 ANQGSEA. The CDR3 is CSVQDPGGNTEAFF. CDR3 nucleotide sequence: TGCAGCGTACAGGACCCGGGTGGGAACACTGAAGCTTTCTTT.

Only one count was recorded for this clone. The chain is built from TRBV19 and TRBJ1-5; tentative D call: TRBD1 (6 bases). V was trimmed by 6 bases and J by 7 bases, leaving 22 bases between them. The CDR3 loop spans 16 amino acids. CDR1 and CDR2 from the germline V gene are LNHDA and SQIVND (reference sequence). This CDR3 reads CASRALGGAFGQPQHF. DNA for the CDR3: TGTGCCAGTAGGGCGTTAGGGGGGGCGTTTGGCCAGCCCCAGCATTTT. Variable domain in full (rest from reference TRBV19 and TRBJ1-5): DGGITQSPKYLFRKEGQNVTLSCEQNLNHDAMYWYRQDPGQGLRLIYYSQIVNDFQKGDIAEGYSVSREKKESFPLTVTSAQKNPTAFYLCASRALGGAFGQPQHFGDGTRLSIL.

V gene TRBV30 combines with J gene TRBJ2-7; no clear D. Germline V CDR1 and CDR2: GTSNPN, SVGIG (reference sequence). This CDR3 comprises 11 residues. V was clipped by 3 bases and J by 4 bases, with 7 bases between them. CDR3 protein: CAWSFLYEQYF. CDR3 sequence (DNA): TGTGCCTGGAGCTTCTTATACGAGCAGTACTTC.

This clone showed up just a few times. This chain links TRBV6-1 with TRBJ2-5; 9 positions agree with TRBD1. Per the germline V gene, CDR1 is MNHNS and CDR2 is SASEGT. The CDR3 length is 16 residues. The ends lost 3 bases at V and 4 bases at J; junction bases unmatched: 9. Here the CDR3 DNA reads TGTGCCAGCAGTGACCCATTGGGACAGGGAGGAGAGACCCAGTACTTC. It codes for CASSDPLGQGGETQYF.

The chain uses TRBV5-5 and TRBJ1-5, with D possibly matching TRBD1 (5 bases). Per the germline V gene, CDR1 is SGHKS and CDR2 is YYEKEE (reference sequence). With 1 base removed from V and 5 bases from J, the gap between germline ends came to 10 bases. The CDR3 contains 14 residues. The CDR3 region is CASSLYRSDQPQHF. CDR3 DNA sequence: TGTGCCAGCAGCTTGTACAGGAGCGATCAGCCCCAGCATTTT.

The V and J genes are TRBV5-1 and TRBJ1-5, with TRBD1 matching over 7 bases. Trimming removed 0 bases from V and 0 bases from J; junction bases left unmatched: 6. Germline CDR1 reads SGHRS; CDR2 reads YFSETQ. The length of the CDR3 is 17 residues. The CDR3 DNA reads TGCGCCAGCAGCTTGGGCGCAGGGGGAGTTAGCAATCAGCCCCAGCATTTT. Translating gives CASSLGAGGVSNQPQHF.

The CDR3 loop reads CASSLEPGDRGGYTF. CDR3 nucleotides: TGCGCCAGCAGCTTGGAGCCCGGGGACAGGGGTGGCTACACCTTC. V is TRBV5-1 and J is TRBJ1-2, with TRBD1 identical over 10 bases. V was pared by 0 bases and J by 7 bases, with 6 bases of the junction left unmatched. Germline V gene sequence: CDR1 SGHRS, CDR2 YFSETQ. This CDR3 region has 15 residues.

This clone was detected a few times. The chain carries TRBV19 and TRBJ1-3; no clear D. This CDR3 has 14 residues. In germline, CDR1 is LNHDA, CDR2 SQIVND (reference sequence). Trimming took off 7 bases at V and 0 bases at J, with 10 bases between the two ends. For the CDR3, the DNA is TGTGCCAGTAAAGGCACTAGCTCTGGAAACACCATATATTTT. Encoded protein: CASKGTSSGNTIYF.

The genes are TRBV7-3 and TRBJ1-2; a possible D gene is TRBD1 (5 bases). The V gene lost 5 bases and the J gene lost 7 bases, with 20 bases spanning the gap. The germline V gene encodes CDR1 SGHTA and CDR2 FQGTGA. This CDR3 comprises 15 residues. CDR3 sequence reads: CASSPYPGGTGGYTF. The CDR3 bases are TGTGCCAGCAGCCCATACCCGGGGGGAACCGGTGGCTACACCTTC.

The chain has TRBV9 and TRBJ2-7, with TRBD2 matching 15 bases. The junction had 7 bases not matched to a gene; V was cut back by 2 bases and J by 7 bases. There are 16 residues in the CDR3. Germline assignment: CDR1 SGDLS and CDR2 YYNGEE. CDR3 bases: TGTGCCAGCAGCGTGGGACTAGCGGGGGGTCGGCGGGAGCAGTACTTC. It is translated as CASSVGLAGGRREQYF.

The sample holds a few counts of this clone. The chain is built from TRBV19 and TRBJ2-7, with 12 positions matching TRBD1. There are 15 residues in the CDR3. V shed 3 bases and J 4 bases; nucleotides not matched to a gene: 4. The germline V gene encodes CDR1 LNHDA and CDR2 SQIVND (reference sequence). CDR3 sequence: CASSIGTGGTYEQYF. CDR3 sequence (DNA): TGTGCCAGTAGTATCGGGACAGGGGGCACGTACGAGCAGTACTTC.

The chain has TRBV18 and TRBJ1-3; D is uncertain. Germline CDR1 is KGHSH and CDR2 is LQKENI. The CDR3 sequence is 12 residues long. The V and J ends lost 8 bases and 3 bases respectively, with 8 bases between them. CDR3 residues: CASGGDGNTIYF. CDR3 DNA sequence: TGTGCCAGCGGAGGTGATGGAAACACCATATATTTT. The full variable domain, completed using reference TRBV18 and TRBJ1-3, is NAGVMQNPRHLVRRRGQEARLRCSPMKGHSHVYWYRQLPEEGLKFMVYLQKENIIDESGMPKERFSAEFPKEGPSILRIQQVVRGDSAAYFCASGGDGNTIYFGEGSWLTVV.

The chain is built from TRBV6-5 and TRBJ1-3; D not certain. CDR1 is MNHEY, CDR2 SVGAGI, per germline. This CDR3 contains 16 residues. The V and J ends lost 0 bases and 0 bases respectively, with 9 bases between them. The CDR3 coding sequence is TGTGCCAGCAGTTACTCGAGCGGTTCCTCTGGAAACACCATATATTTT. Amino acid sequence: CASSYSSGSSGNTIYF.

This chain links TRBV19 with TRBJ2-3, with a tentative D call TRBD1 (5 bases). The CDR3 is 15 amino acids. Trimming left V 2 bases short and J 2 bases short, with 11 bases between. The V gene's germline CDR1 is LNHDA and CDR2 SQIVND (reference sequence). The CDR3 reads CASSISRVNTDTQYF. The DNA for the CDR3 is TGTGCCAGTAGTATAAGCAGGGTAAACACAGATACGCAGTATTTT.

V is TRBV2 and J is TRBJ2-2; 10 positions match TRBD2. After removal of 6 bases from V and 4 bases from J, the junction contained 5 bases not matched to a gene. There are 15 residues in the CDR3. Germline CDR1 reads SNHLY; CDR2 reads FYNNEI. CDR3 DNA sequence: TGTGCCAGCAGACCCCGGACTAGCGGCACCGGGGAGCTGTTTTTT. Translated: CASRPRTSGTGELFF.

The genes are TRBV24-1 and TRBJ2-1; D is undetermined. Germline CDR1 reads KGHDR; CDR2 reads SFDVKD. This CDR3 is built from 13 residues. Trimming took off 5 bases at V and 8 bases at J, with 12 bases between the two ends. CDR3 sequence: CATSAPPKDEQFF. The DNA for the CDR3 is TGTGCCACCAGTGCACCCCCTAAAGATGAGCAGTTCTTC.

The chain carries TRBV27 and TRBJ1-1, with D possibly TRBD1 on 6 matching bases. The germline V gene has CDR1 MNHEY and CDR2 SMNVEV (reference sequence). Trimming took off 3 bases at V and 5 bases at J, with 10 bases between the two ends. The CDR3 sequence is 13 residues long. Here the CDR3 reads CASSFDRRTEAFF. The CDR3 DNA follows: TGTGCCAGCAGTTTCGACAGGAGGACTGAAGCTTTCTTT.

CDR3 loop: CASSLGRTYEQYF. The CDR3 nucleotides read TGTGCCAGCAGCTTAGGTAGAACCTACGAGCAGTACTTC. The chain uses TRBV7-6 and TRBJ2-7; D remains ambiguous. Germline values: CDR1 SGHVS, CDR2 FNYEAQ. The CDR3 totals 13 residues. Trimming stripped 1 base from V and 2 bases from J, with 6 bases between.

The chain combines TRBV5-1 with TRBJ2-3, with TRBD2 identical over 7 bases. Germline CDR1 is SGHRS and CDR2 is YFSETQ. There are 16 residues in the CDR3. V dropped 4 bases and J dropped 6; count of bases not matched to a gene: 14. The CDR3 coding sequence is TGCGCCAGCAGCCCCCGGGGGAGGGAGTCCATGGATACGCAGTATTTT. Amino acid sequence: CASSPRGRESMDTQYF.

The genes are TRBV30 and TRBJ2-3; 16 nucleotides align to TRBD2. V shed 5 bases, J shed 5 bases, and the junction held 7 bases outside the gene matches. The CDR3 consists of 16 residues. Per the germline V gene, CDR1 is GTSNPN and CDR2 is SVGIG (reference sequence). CDR3 DNA: TGTGCCTGGGCGGGACTAGCGGGGGGGCTCATAGATACGCAGTATTTT. It translates to CAWAGLAGGLIDTQYF.

This chain links TRBV28 with TRBJ1-1, with 9 bases lining up with TRBD1. The CDR3 spans 14 residues. V lost 5 bases to trimming and J lost 11 bases; unmatched junction nucleotides: 12. Germline V CDR1 and CDR2: MDHEN, SYDVKM. DNA for the CDR3: TGTGCCAGCAGTCCCCACCGGGACAGGGAAAGGGCTTTCTTT. Translation gives CASSPHRDRERAFF.

This sequence joins TRBV5-8 and TRBJ1-2; D remains ambiguous. This CDR3 is built from 11 residues. The V and J ends lost 4 bases and 2 bases respectively, with 3 bases between them. Germline V gene lookup returns CDR1 SGHTS and CDR2 YDEGEE. The CDR3 reads CASSGNYGYTF. In DNA, the CDR3 is TGTGCCAGCAGCGGCAACTATGGCTACACCTTC. The entire variable domain, with the rest obtained from reference TRBV5-8 and TRBJ1-2, is as follows: EAGVTQSPTHLIKTRGQQATLRCSPISGHTSVYWYQQALGLGLQFLLWYDEGEERNRGNFPPRFSGRQFPNYSSELNVNALELEDSALYLCASSGNYGYTFGSGTRLTVV.

The chain recombines TRBV5-4 with TRBJ2-7; 11 bases match TRBD1. Germline V gene data show CDR1 as SGHNT and CDR2 as YYREEE (reference sequence). This CDR3 spans 15 amino acids. The ends lost 4 bases at V and 1 base at J; junction bases unmatched: 4. In nucleotides, the CDR3 is TGTGCCAGCAGCCCTGGACAGGGGGCATCCTACGAGCAGTACTTC. Amino acid sequence: CASSPGQGASYEQYF.

This sequence joins TRBV9 and TRBJ2-3; 9 bases are shared with TRBD2. V dropped 4 bases and J dropped 8; count of bases not matched to a gene: 23. In germline, CDR1 is SGDLS, CDR2 YYNGEE. The CDR3 is made up of 19 amino acids. The CDR3 DNA sequence: TGTGCCAGCAGCCCCCGTGGAGTAGGGCTAGCGGGGCCGGGGCGTACGCAGTATTTT. This gives the protein CASSPRGVGLAGPGRTQYF.

In its sample, this clone was seen once. The rearrangement uses TRBV6-5 and TRBJ1-2, with a weak D call TRBD1 (5 bases). The ends were cut back, 7 bases at V and 2 bases at J, with 14 bases in the middle. This CDR3 has 14 residues. Germline V gene lookup returns CDR1 MNHEY and CDR2 SVGAGI. The CDR3 coding sequence is TGTGCCAGCACCCTTGACAGCAGCAACTATGGCTACACCTTC. Residues: CASTLDSSNYGYTF.

V gene TRBV5-1 combines with J gene TRBJ2-5; 10 bases align to TRBD2. V shed 0 bases and J 8 bases; nucleotides not matched to a gene: 13. CDR3 size: 17 residues. The germline V gene has CDR1 SGHRS and CDR2 YFSETQ. The CDR3: CASSLDPSGGTKNTQYF. For the CDR3, the DNA is TGCGCCAGCAGCTTGGATCCTAGCGGGGGAACCAAGAATACCCAGTACTTC.

The rearrangement joins TRBV7-8 to TRBJ2-1; 8 bases fit TRBD1. Germline V gene sequence: CDR1 SGHVS, CDR2 FQNEAQ. The CDR3 totals 16 residues. V shed 5 bases and J 2 bases; nucleotides not matched to a gene: 8. The CDR3 sequence is CASSTYLRGPYNEQFF. The DNA of the CDR3 is TGTGCCAGCAGCACCTACCTCAGGGGGCCCTACAATGAGCAGTTCTTC.

This chain links TRBV12-5 with TRBJ2-3, with D possibly TRBD2 on 6 matching bases. The CDR3 sequence is 16 residues long. Trimming took off 4 bases at V and 2 bases at J, with 16 bases between the two ends. The germline CDR1 and CDR2 sequences are LGHNT and FRNRAP. In DNA form, the CDR3 reads TGTGCTAGTGGTTGGGGGGAATTAGCGGTCACAGATACGCAGTATTTT. Amino acids: CASGWGELAVTDTQYF.